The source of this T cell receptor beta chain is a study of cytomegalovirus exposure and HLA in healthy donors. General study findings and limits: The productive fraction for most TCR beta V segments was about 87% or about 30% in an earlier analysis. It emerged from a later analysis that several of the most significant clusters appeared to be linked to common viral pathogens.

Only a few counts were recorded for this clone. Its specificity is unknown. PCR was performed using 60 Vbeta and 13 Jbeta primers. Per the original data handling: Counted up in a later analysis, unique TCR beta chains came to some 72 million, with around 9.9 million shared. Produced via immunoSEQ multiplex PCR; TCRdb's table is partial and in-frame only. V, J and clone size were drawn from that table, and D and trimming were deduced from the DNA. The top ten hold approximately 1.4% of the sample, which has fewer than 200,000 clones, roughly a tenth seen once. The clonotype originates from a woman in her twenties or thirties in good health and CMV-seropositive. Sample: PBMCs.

Here the CDR3 DNA reads TGTGCCAGTAGTATGGTATCGGGGGGGACCTCCTACGAGCAGTACTTC. It translates to CASSMVSGGTSYEQYF. V gene TRBV19 combines with J gene TRBJ2-7, with 8 bases lining up with TRBD2. Germline CDR1 LNHDA, CDR2 SQIVND (reference sequence). V shed 3 bases, J shed 0 bases, and the junction held 7 bases outside the gene matches. The CDR3 runs 16 residues.